These T cell receptor beta chains were read from a single sample in a study of blood T cells in healthy people across ages. TCRdb passed the 5' RACE reads through MiXCR, listing each CDR3 protein once. The sample has hundreds of thousands of distinct CDR3 sequences, 45% to 50% seen once; the top ten hold roughly 34%. Sequenced input: blood. The receptors were gathered from a woman aged 60 to 75 in good health. Both conserved end residues are part of each CDR3. D genes are given only for firm matches. Clone size appears in some rows only: once, few, many, or a class for an expanded clone.

>TRBJ1-5|.|TRBV27|.|15
TGTGCCAGCAGTTCCGGGACAAAAGGCAATCAGCCCCAGCATTTT
CASSSGTKGNQPQHF
>TRBJ2-7|.|TRBV4-2|TRBD1|15
TGTGCCAGCAGCCAGACTCGGACAGGGGGCTACGAGCAGTACTTC
CASSQTRTGGYEQYF
>TRBJ2-7|once|TRBV28|TRBD1|15
TGTGCCAGCACATCAACAGGGGGGAGCTCCTACGAGCAGTACTTC
CASTSTGGSSYEQYF
>TRBJ2-5|.|TRBV7-6|.|15
TGTGCCAGCAGCTTAGGGGAGCCACATCCTTCGACCCAGTACTTC
CASSLGEPHPSTQYF
>TRBJ2-6|.|TRBV6-1|.|16
TGTGCCAGCAGTCCCCGGACTGGCTCTGGGGCCAACGTCCTGACTTTC
CASSPRTGSGANVLTF
>TRBJ2-7|few|TRBV2|.|12
TGTGCCAGCAGGGCAGAATCCTACGAGCAGTACTTC
CASRAESYEQYF
>TRBJ2-7|once|TRBV11-2|.|15
TGTGCCAGCAGCTCTCCGGACCTCCCCGACTACGAGCAGTACTTC
CASSSPDLPDYEQYF
>TRBJ2-5|few|TRBV30|.|13
TGTGCCTGGAGTCTGGCAGTACAAGAGACCCAGTACTTC
CAWSLAVQETQYF
>TRBJ2-1|.|TRBV6-5|TRBD2|16
TGTGCCAGCAGTTACTCGTCCGCCAGCGGGAGGAGGGGGCAGTTCTTC
CASSYSSASGRRGQFF
>TRBJ2-7|few|TRBV9|.|14
TGTGCCAGCAGCCCCTCAACAGGAGCCTACGAGCAGTACTTC
CASSPSTGAYEQYF
>TRBJ2-5|few|TRBV20-1|.|13
TGCAGTGCCGATGACAGGAACCAAGAGACCCAGTACTTC
CSADDRNQETQYF
>TRBJ2-7|.|TRBV7-2|TRBD2|12
TGTGCCAGCAGCTCAATAGCGGGGGAACAGTACTTC
CASSSIAGEQYF
>TRBJ2-1|.|TRBV7-2|TRBD1|15
TGTGCCAGCAGCTTCCGGGACAGGTTCCTAAATGAGCAGTTCTTC
CASSFRDRFLNEQFF
>TRBJ2-7|many|TRBV9|.|15
TGTGCCAGCAGCCCTCAACAGGGAAGCTTGGCCGAGCAGTACTTC
CASSPQQGSLAEQYF
>TRBJ2-5|.|TRBV20-1|TRBD1|14
TGCAGTGCTAGGGGTACAGGGGGTTGGGAGACCCAGTACTTC
CSARGTGGWETQYF
>TRBJ2-3|few|TRBV5-1|.|16
TGCGCCAGCAGCTTACTGACAGGGACTAGCACAGATACGCAGTATTTT
CASSLLTGTSTDTQYF
>TRBJ2-2|.|TRBV29-1|.|12
TGCAGCGGGCTCCACAGCACCGGGGAGCTGTTTTTT
CSGLHSTGELFF
>TRBJ2-5|.|TRBV12-3/TRBV12-4|TRBD2|14
TGTGCCAGCAGTTTAAGGCTAGCGGAGGAGACCCAGTACTTC
CASSLRLAEETQYF
>TRBJ2-3|.|TRBV29-1|.|12
TGCAGCGTTGTCGAGGGCCCCCATACGCAGTATTTT
CSVVEGPHTQYF
>TRBJ1-1|.|TRBV6-2/TRBV6-3|.|15
TGTGCCAGCAGTACGTGGGGCTACGGGAACACTGAAGCTTTCTTT
CASSTWGYGNTEAFF
>TRBJ1-5|.|TRBV4-1|.|16
TGCGCCAGCAGCCAAGAGGGGGGTGGGGGCAATCAGCCCCAGCATTTT
CASSQEGGGGNQPQHF
>TRBJ1-1|.|TRBV4-1|.|16
TGCGCCAGCAGCCAAGTACCAGGAGTGATGAACACTGAAGCTTTCTTT
CASSQVPGVMNTEAFF
>TRBJ2-1|.|TRBV6-2/TRBV6-3|.|18
TGTGCCAGCAGGCGTGGGGTAACGGGAGCCCAGAGGCACAATGAGCAGTTCTTC
CASRRGVTGAQRHNEQFF
>TRBJ2-1|.|TRBV20-1|TRBD1|15
TGCAGTACAAGCCGGCAGGGGGATTTGCACAATGAGCAGTTCTTC
CSTSRQGDLHNEQFF
>TRBJ2-5|.|TRBV10-3|TRBD2|13
TGTGCCACCAGCGGCGGGGGTGAGGGTGAGCAGTACTTC
CATSGGGEGEQYF
>TRBJ2-1|.|TRBV20-1|.|17
TGCAGTGCTAGAGATCCAGTGCGCTTTTTCTCGCGCAATGAGCAGTTCTTC
CSARDPVRFFSRNEQFF
>TRBJ1-2|once|TRBV29-1|TRBD1|11
TGCAGCGTTTATTCAGGGACAGGGCACACCTTC
CSVYSGTGHTF
>TRBJ2-3|.|TRBV28|TRBD2|15
TGTGCCAGCAGAGTACTAGCGGGAGGTGTGGATACGCAGTATTTT
CASRVLAGGVDTQYF
>TRBJ1-6|.|TRBV20-1|TRBD1|13
TGCAGTGCTTACCGGGACAGAAATTCACCCCTCCACTTT
CSAYRDRNSPLHF
>TRBJ2-1|.|TRBV29-1|.|12
TGCAGCGTTGAAGGTCAGCTCAATGAGCAGTTCTTC
CSVEGQLNEQFF
>TRBJ1-4|.|TRBV2|TRBD1|15
TGTGCCAGCAGTGCAAACAGGGGGCTGAATGAAAAACTGTTTTTT
CASSANRGLNEKLFF
>TRBJ2-1|.|TRBV18|TRBD2|17
TGTGCCAGCTCAACGAGGAGCGGGAGGAGCTCCTACAATGAGCAGTTCTTC
CASSTRSGRSSYNEQFF
>TRBJ1-5|.|TRBV12-3/TRBV12-4|TRBD1|13
TGTGCCAGCACCCGGACAGGGTATCAGCCCCAGCATTTT
CASTRTGYQPQHF
>TRBJ2-3|once|TRBV20-1|TRBD2|13
TGCAGTGTACTAGCGAGATACACAGATACGCAGTATTTT
CSVLARYTDTQYF
>TRBJ1-1|.|TRBV20-1|.|13
TGCAGTGCTAGTGACACATTGAACACTGAAGCTTTCTTT
CSASDTLNTEAFF
>TRBJ1-6|.|TRBV18|.|16
TGTGCCAGCTCACCACCGAGCACCCCTGGAGATTCACCCCTCCACTTT
CASSPPSTPGDSPLHF
>TRBJ2-5|.|TRBV13|TRBD2|14
TGTGCCAGCAGCTCCGGGACTAGAGGGGAGACCCAGTACTTC
CASSSGTRGETQYF
>TRBJ2-6|few|TRBV7-9|.|14
TGTGCCAGCACCGTACCCTCTGGGGCCAACGTCCTGACTTTC
CASTVPSGANVLTF
>TRBJ2-1|.|TRBV15|TRBD2|18
TGTGCCACCAACCCCGGAGCGGGGACCACGTATTTCTACAATGAGCAGTTCTTC
CATNPGAGTTYFYNEQFF
>TRBJ2-3|.|TRBV20-1|TRBD2|17
TGCAGTGTTAGAGATGGTGGTCTAGCGGGAGTCGGAGATACGCAGTATTTT
CSVRDGGLAGVGDTQYF
>TRBJ2-1|.|TRBV20-1|.|13
TGCAGCACCGGGGGCGGGTCCTACAATGAGCAGTTCTTC
CSTGGGSYNEQFF
>TRBJ2-7|few|TRBV12-3/TRBV12-4|.|16
TGTGCCAGCAGTCCAAAGGAAGGACCCCGAACCTACGAGCAGTACTTC
CASSPKEGPRTYEQYF
>TRBJ2-3|.|TRBV6-2/TRBV6-3|.|14
TGTGCCAGCAGTTGGCGGAGTTGGACAGATACGCAGTATTTT
CASSWRSWTDTQYF
>TRBJ1-5|few|TRBV3-1|TRBD1|12
TGTGCCAGCAGTCACCGCGGACAGGACCAGCATTTT
CASSHRGQDQHF
>TRBJ1-1|few|TRBV7-9|.|14
TGTGCCAGCAGCTTAGACGGGGGGGGCACTGAAGCTTTCTTT
CASSLDGGGTEAFF
>TRBJ2-7|.|TRBV6-5|.|14
TGTGCCAACACGCGGGACAGCCGTGGCTACGAGCAGTACTTC
CANTRDSRGYEQYF
>TRBJ1-4|.|TRBV7-2|.|15
TGTGCCAGCAGCACCTCAGGCCCAACTAATGAAAAACTGTTTTTT
CASSTSGPTNEKLFF
>TRBJ2-1|.|TRBV29-1|.|19
TGCAGCGTTGTGTTCATGCCGGGACTCCGATTCGGCTCCTACAATGAGCAGTTCTTC
CSVVFMPGLRFGSYNEQFF
>TRBJ2-5|.|TRBV5-1|TRBD1|16
TGCGCCAGCAGCGCCGGGGACAGGGGAGACCAAGAGACCCAGTACTTC
CASSAGDRGDQETQYF
>TRBJ1-4|.|TRBV4-2|.|17
TGTGTCAGCAGCCAAGCACCCCTACAGGGTTCTAATGAAAAACTGTTTTTT
CVSSQAPLQGSNEKLFF
>TRBJ2-7|.|TRBV5-6|.|12
TGTGCCAGCAGCTGGGGGACCATCGAGCAGTACTTC
CASSWGTIEQYF